The entry below describes one T cell receptor beta chain. The V gene lost 6 bases and the J gene lost 3 bases, with 15 bases spanning the gap. The CDR3 spans 15 residues. Looked up from germline, CDR1 is MNHEY and CDR2 is SVGEGT. These data originate in a study of CD8 T cells in Susac syndrome. Random hexamers were used to reverse transcribe roughly 0.5 to 1 ug of RNA. TCRdb reprocessed the immunoSEQ multiplex PCR reads with MiXCR, giving one entry per CDR3 protein. The table records roughly 220,000 distinct CDR3 sequences, about 94% of them present only once. TCR beta sequences were obtained from blood CD8+ and CD4+ T cells.

The genes are TRBV6-2 or TRBV6-3 and TRBJ1-5, with D possibly being TRBD1 (5 bases). The sequenced sample consisted of CD4+ T cells from PBMCs. The TCR was taken from a human donor with Susac syndrome. The chain's CDR3 is CASRQSGGFNQPQHF. DNA for the CDR3: TGTGCCAGCAGGCAATCGGGGGGGTTCAATCAGCCCCAGCATTTT.